Included here is one TCR beta chain sequence, with context. In this sample, this clone turned up many times. Its antigen has not been determined. No clone much larger than this one lies a single base away; base qualities are absent. The data stem from a study of metastatic and nonmetastatic thyroid tumors (TCRdb year 2020). General notes on the study: The researchers compared repertoires between peripheral blood samples and tumor or nodule tissue samples from patients with malignant or benign thyroid disease.

No treatment had been received by any patient before thyroid surgery. The study retrospectively analysed patient clinical samples collected from about 2011 to 2018 using T-cell receptor beta sequencing. General conclusions and limits of the study: In both blood and tumor samples, TCR beta diversity was reported to be significantly higher in malignant tumors than in benign nodules.

Per the germline V gene (reference sequence), DFQATT is the CDR1 and SNEGSKA is the CDR2. From its cysteine to its phenylalanine, the CDR3 spans 12 amino acids. Solely the CDR3 DNA is kept, with 36 bases framed from the first base. Germline trimming: 6 bases from V, 3 bases from J; junction bases outside gene matches: 4. To prepare the library, PCR was applied. TCRdb records Illumina HiSeq 4000 as the sequencer. High-throughput sequencing was used to profile the TCR beta-chain CDR3 region of each patient. Under the source paper's analysis protocol: CDR3 differences across clinicopathological groups were used to build a classifier for discriminating distant-metastatic papillary thyroid cancer patients. Repertoire diversity was assessed with the Shannon index, and tumor-blood repertoire similarity with the Morisita-Horn index. Using fastp at Q25 and MiXCR, TCRdb reprocessed the public reads and kept productive beta chains. The V and J calls reflect TCRdb's pipeline rather than the authors' work. The sample table shows tens of thousands of clones, and less than 25% are seen once. The ten largest clones take up around a sixth of the sample.

This receptor was obtained from a female donor with papillary thyroid cancer or a benign thyroid nodule (not recorded which). Some clones in this sample may be carry-over from other donors' samples. This chain joins TRBV20-1 to TRBJ1-1, and 7 junctional nucleotides match TRBD1. The sequenced sample was blood. The CDR3 protein: CSAHRGDTEAFF. The DNA sequence is given as TGCAGTGCCCACAGGGGAGACACTGAAGCTTTCTTT.